Shown below are 8 T cell receptor beta chains from a single sample sequenced in a study of T-cell reconstitution after alpha-beta-depleted transplantation in children. Unique molecular identifiers tagged the TCRbeta library. MiXCR, run by TCRdb on the PCR reads, gives a single entry per CDR3 protein. The table records fewer than 120,000 distinct CDR3 sequences, approximately 10% of them present only once. This specimen was PBMCs from the stem cell graft donor, taken from the stem cell graft. Receptors were obtained from a human donor who donated a stem cell graft to a child with acute lymphoblastic leukemia.

This clonotype was detected ten times or more. The chain couples TRBV7-9 to TRBJ2-3; D not resolved. Trimming left V 2 bases short and J 0 bases short, with 6 bases between. CDR3 length equals 14 residues. Germline V lookup: CDR1 SEHNR, CDR2 FQNEAQ (reference sequence). The CDR3 loop is CASSLISSTDTQYF. In DNA form, the CDR3 reads TGTGCCAGCAGCTTAATCTCAAGCACAGATACGCAGTATTTT.

This clonotype was observed many times. The chain employs TRBV27 and TRBJ2-3; 9 nucleotides agree with TRBD1. V gave up 3 bases and J gave up 6 bases; unmatched junction bases: 7. Germline V gene sequence: CDR1 MNHEY, CDR2 SMNVEV (reference sequence). The CDR3 runs to 15 residues. CDR3 protein: CASSLGQGPRDTQYF. The CDR3 DNA reads TGTGCCAGCAGTTTGGGACAGGGACCGAGGGATACGCAGTATTTT.

The sample holds many counts of this clonotype. This rearrangement joins TRBV28 to TRBJ2-7; D gene uncertain. The V gene lost 8 bases and the J gene lost 3 bases, with 8 bases spanning the gap. The CDR3 has 11 residues. In germline, CDR1 is MDHEN, CDR2 SYDVKM. CDR3 amino acids: CASRSFYEQYF. For the CDR3, the DNA is TGTGCCAGCCGATCGTTCTACGAGCAGTACTTC.

This clonotype was counted many times. The chain links TRBV7-3 to TRBJ2-1; 14 bases line up with TRBD2. CDR3 length equals 17 residues. The germline V gene encodes CDR1 SGHTA and CDR2 FQGTGA. The ends lost 5 bases at V and 5 bases at J; junction bases unmatched: 8. The CDR3 spells CASSRTSGRNLNNEQFF. Written as DNA, the CDR3 is TGTGCCAGCAGCCGGACTAGCGGGAGGAATCTCAACAATGAGCAGTTCTTC.

This clonotype was counted at least ten times. The rearrangement joins TRBV6-2 or TRBV6-3 to TRBJ2-7; perhaps TRBD2 as D (6 bases). CDR1 is MNHEY, CDR2 SVGEGT, per germline. The CDR3 consists of 14 residues. Trimming took 6 bases from V and 4 from J, leaving 16 bases between them. The CDR3 loop is CASSFITGGYEQYF. The CDR3 nucleotides read TGTGCCAGCAGCTTTATAACCGGAGGGTACGAGCAGTACTTC.

This clonotype was seen at least ten times. The V gene is TRBV3-1, the J gene TRBJ2-3; D is unresolved. CDR3 size: 16 residues. The ends were cut back, 0 bases at V and 0 bases at J, with 10 bases in the middle. In germline, CDR1 is LGHDT, CDR2 YNNKEL (reference sequence). The CDR3 DNA reads TGTGCCAGCAGCCAAGATGGCCGGGTTAGCACAGATACGCAGTATTTT. Translating gives CASSQDGRVSTDTQYF.

This clonotype has ten or more counts. This rearrangement joins TRBV12-3 or TRBV12-4 to TRBJ2-1, with no clear D. CDR3 length equals 11 residues. Trimming shortened V by 3 bases and J by 9 bases, and 6 bases separated the two germline ends. The CDR3 protein is CASSLGGEQFF. CDR3 nucleotide sequence: TGTGCCAGCAGTTTGGGTGGTGAGCAGTTCTTC.

This clonotype was recorded at least ten times. V usage is TRBV7-2 and J usage is TRBJ2-1; tentative D call: TRBD1 (6 bases). The CDR3 extends over 13 amino acids. Per germline, CDR1 SGHTA and CDR2 FQGNSA. Deletions cut 1 base from V and 9 bases from J, with 10 bases between. DNA of the CDR3: TGTGCCAGCAGCTTAGATGGGGGCGGTGAGCAGTTCTTC. Protein product: CASSLDGGGEQFF.